This T cell receptor beta chain was recovered during a study of vaccination effects on CD4 cells after COVID-19. The V gene lost 6 bases and the J gene lost 5 bases, with 19 bases spanning the gap. Germline V gives CDR1 MNHEY, CDR2 SVGAGI. The CDR3 is 15 residues long. This clone appeared many times. The antigen is undetermined. Culture lasted approximately 10 days before CD4+ T cell isolation. According to PCR results, the person was infected with SARS-CoV-2 between March and December 2020. Two doses of BNT162b2 or mRNA-1273 vaccine were administered to participants. Generated by immunoSEQ multiplex PCR, the TCRdb table keeps only in-frame clones and is missing some. The table shows 40,000 to 45,000 clones, with over 65% occurring only once.

This TCR was sampled from a human donor who had a prior SARS-CoV-2 infection. The material was CD4+ T cells from PBMCs cultured without peptide, obtained after COVID-19 vaccination. The V call is TRBV6-5, the J call TRBJ1-1; unclear D gene. This chain's CDR3 is CASRPSFGLGTEAFF. In DNA, the CDR3 is TGTGCCAGCAGGCCGTCGTTTGGCCTTGGGACTGAAGCTTTCTTT.